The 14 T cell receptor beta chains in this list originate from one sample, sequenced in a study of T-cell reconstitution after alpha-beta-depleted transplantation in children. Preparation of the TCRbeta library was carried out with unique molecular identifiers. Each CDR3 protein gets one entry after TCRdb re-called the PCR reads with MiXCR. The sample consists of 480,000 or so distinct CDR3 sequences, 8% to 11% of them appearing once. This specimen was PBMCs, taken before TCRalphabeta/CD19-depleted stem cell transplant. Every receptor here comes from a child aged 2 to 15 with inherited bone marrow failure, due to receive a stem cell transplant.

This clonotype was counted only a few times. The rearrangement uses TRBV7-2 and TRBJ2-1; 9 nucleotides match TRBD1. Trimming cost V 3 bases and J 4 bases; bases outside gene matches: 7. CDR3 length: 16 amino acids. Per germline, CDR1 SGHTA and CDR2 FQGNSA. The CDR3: CASSFTGTGKYNEQFF. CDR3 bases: TGTGCCAGCAGCTTCACCGGGACAGGGAAGTACAATGAGCAGTTCTTC.

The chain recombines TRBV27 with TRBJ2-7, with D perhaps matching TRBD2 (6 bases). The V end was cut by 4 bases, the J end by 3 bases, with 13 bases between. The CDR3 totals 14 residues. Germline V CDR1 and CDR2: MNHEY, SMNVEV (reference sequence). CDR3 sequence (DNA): TGTGCCAGCAGTTCTAGCGATAATATCTACGAGCAGTACTTC. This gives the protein CASSSSDNIYEQYF.

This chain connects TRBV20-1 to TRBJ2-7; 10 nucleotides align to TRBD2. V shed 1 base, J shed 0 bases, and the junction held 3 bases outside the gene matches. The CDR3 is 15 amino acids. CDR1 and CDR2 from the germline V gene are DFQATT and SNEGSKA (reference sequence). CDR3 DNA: TGCAGTGCTAGAGGGACTAGCGGAAGCTCCTACGAGCAGTACTTC. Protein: CSARGTSGSSYEQYF.

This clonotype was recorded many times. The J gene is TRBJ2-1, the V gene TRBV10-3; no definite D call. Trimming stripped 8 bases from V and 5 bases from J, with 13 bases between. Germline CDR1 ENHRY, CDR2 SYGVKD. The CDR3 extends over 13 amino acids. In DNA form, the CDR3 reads TGTGCCATCGGGGTTGTGAACAACAATGAGCAGTTCTTC. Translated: CAIGVVNNNEQFF.

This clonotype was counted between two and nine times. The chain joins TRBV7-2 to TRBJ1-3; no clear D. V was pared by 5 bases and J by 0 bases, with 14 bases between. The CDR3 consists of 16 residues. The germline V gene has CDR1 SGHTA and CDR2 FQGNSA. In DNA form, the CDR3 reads TGTGCCAGCAGCCTAGTGGCCCCCGCCTCTGGAAACACCATATATTTT. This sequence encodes CASSLVAPASGNTIYF.

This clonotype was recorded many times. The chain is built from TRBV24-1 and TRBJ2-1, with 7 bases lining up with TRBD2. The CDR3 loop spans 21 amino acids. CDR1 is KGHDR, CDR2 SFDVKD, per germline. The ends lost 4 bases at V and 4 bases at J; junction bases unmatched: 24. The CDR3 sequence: CATSDPGKFGINGREYNEQFF. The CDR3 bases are TGTGCCACCAGTGACCCAGGGAAATTTGGGATTAATGGGCGGGAGTACAATGAGCAGTTCTTC.

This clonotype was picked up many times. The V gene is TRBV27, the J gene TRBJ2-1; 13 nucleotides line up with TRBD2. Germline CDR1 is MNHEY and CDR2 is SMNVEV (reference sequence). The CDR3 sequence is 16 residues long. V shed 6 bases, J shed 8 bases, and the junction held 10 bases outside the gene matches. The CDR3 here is CASSPLLAGGPDEQFF. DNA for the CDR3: TGTGCCAGCAGCCCGTTACTAGCGGGAGGGCCAGATGAGCAGTTCTTC.

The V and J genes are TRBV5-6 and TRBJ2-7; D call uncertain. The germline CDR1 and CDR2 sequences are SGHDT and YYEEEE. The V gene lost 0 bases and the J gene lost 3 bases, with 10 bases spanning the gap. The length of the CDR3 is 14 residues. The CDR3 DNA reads TGTGCCAGCAGCTTGGACAGCGTCTACTACGAGCAGTACTTC. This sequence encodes CASSLDSVYYEQYF.

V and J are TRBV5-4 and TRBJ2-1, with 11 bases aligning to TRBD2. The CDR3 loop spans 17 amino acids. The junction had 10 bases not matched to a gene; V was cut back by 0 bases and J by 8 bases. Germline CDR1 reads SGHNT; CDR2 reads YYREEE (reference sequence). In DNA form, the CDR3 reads TGTGCCAGCAGCTTGGCGCCTAGCGGGAGGTCCGGGGATGAGCAGTTCTTC. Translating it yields CASSLAPSGRSGDEQFF.

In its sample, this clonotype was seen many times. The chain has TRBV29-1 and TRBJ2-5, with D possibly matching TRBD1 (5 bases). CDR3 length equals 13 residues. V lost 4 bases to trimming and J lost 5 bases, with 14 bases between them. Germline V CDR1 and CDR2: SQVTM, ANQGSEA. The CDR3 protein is CSVARQFRETQYF. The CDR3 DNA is TGCAGCGTTGCCCGACAGTTCCGGGAGACCCAGTACTTC.

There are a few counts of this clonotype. DNA for the CDR3: TGTGCCAGTGTAGCGGGAGAGACCCAGTACTTC. Translation gives CASVAGETQYF. The chain has TRBV6-5 and TRBJ2-5, with 7 bases matching TRBD2. CDR1 is MNHEY, CDR2 SVGAGI, per germline. CDR3 length: 11 residues. The V gene end was trimmed by 9 bases and the J gene end by 4 bases; junction bases not matched to a gene: 2.

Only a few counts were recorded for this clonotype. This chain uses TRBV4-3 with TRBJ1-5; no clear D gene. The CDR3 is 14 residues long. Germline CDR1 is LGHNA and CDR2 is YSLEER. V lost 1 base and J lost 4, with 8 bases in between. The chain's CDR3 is CASSQVQVNQPQHF. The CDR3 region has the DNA TGCGCCAGCAGCCAAGTTCAGGTTAATCAGCCCCAGCATTTT.

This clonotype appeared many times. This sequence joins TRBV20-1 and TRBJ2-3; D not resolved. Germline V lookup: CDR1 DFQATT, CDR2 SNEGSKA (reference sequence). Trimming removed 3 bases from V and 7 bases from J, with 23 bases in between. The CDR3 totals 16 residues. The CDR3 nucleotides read TGCAGTGCTAGTACGCAGCCCCTTAACACAAGGAATACGCAGTATTTT. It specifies CSASTQPLNTRNTQYF.

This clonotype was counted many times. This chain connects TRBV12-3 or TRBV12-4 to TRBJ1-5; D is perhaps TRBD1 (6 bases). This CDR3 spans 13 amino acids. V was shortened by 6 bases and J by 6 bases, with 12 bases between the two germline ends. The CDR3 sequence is CASSAGVLQPQHF. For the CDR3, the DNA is TGTGCCAGCAGCGCAGGGGTGCTTCAGCCCCAGCATTTT.